This is a list of T cell receptor beta chains from one sample in a study of radiation and T cells in renal cell carcinoma. The protocol was immunoSEQ multiplex PCR, while the TCRdb copy is restricted to in-frame clones and leaves out a portion. The data contain some 97,000 clones, 65% to 90% of them singletons. The source material was blood, sampled from a patient whose treatment included radiotherapy and nephrectomy. The receptors stem from a man aged 55 to 70 with renal cell carcinoma. The CDR3 runs from the conserved cysteine through the conserved F or W. D genes are given only for firm matches. The size field is filled for only some rows; it gives once, few, many or a size class.

j_gene	abundance	v_gene	d_gene	CDR3aa
TRBJ2-5	.	TRBV4-2	.	CASSQDPRGEETQYF
TRBJ1-1	few	TRBV4-2	.	CASSQDRGGRAFF
TRBJ2-2	.	TRBV21-1	.	CASIPLAGLNTGELFF
TRBJ1-4	.	TRBV5-1	TRBD1	CASSLGTGSSEKLFF
TRBJ2-7	.	TRBV27	.	CASSSLGTGHEQYF
TRBJ1-5	once	TRBV7-2	.	CASSLDLDRYQPQHF
TRBJ2-1	.	TRBV10-3	TRBD2	CAISEDLAGGYNEQFF
TRBJ2-1	.	TRBV5-1	TRBD2	CASSAGLAGPNEQFF
TRBJ2-7	.	TRBV28	.	CASRSTGTLRYEQYF
TRBJ2-7	few	TRBV5-1	.	CASSLWDYSYEQYF
TRBJ2-7	.	TRBV27	.	CASTPRRTRGGEQYF
TRBJ1-2	.	TRBV30	.	CAATTGPKGGYTF
TRBJ2-7	.	TRBV6-1	.	CASSDSAGIYEQYF
TRBJ2-3	.	TRBV6-4	TRBD2	CASSERAGGSTDTQYF
TRBJ2-2	once	TRBV5-1	TRBD2	CASSLLAQLAGGRTGELFF
TRBJ2-2	.	TRBV11-2	.	CASSVATQAFHTGELFF
TRBJ2-2	.	TRBV5-1	.	CASSLPGSGSSTGELFF
TRBJ2-3	.	TRBV27	TRBD2	CASSFLGLAGSDTQYF
TRBJ2-3	.	TRBV7-8	TRBD2	CASSLVVSGSPTQYF
TRBJ2-2	.	TRBV10-3	.	CDRWGMILTGELFF
TRBJ1-1	.	TRBV29-1	.	CSSTISGASTEAFF
TRBJ2-7	.	TRBV6-1	TRBD2	CASSPLGLGYEQYF
TRBJ1-5	.	TRBV6-5	TRBD1	CASRSDRAGNQPQHF
TRBJ2-2	.	TRBV9	.	CASSGRDLNTGELFF
TRBJ1-2	.	TRBV5-1	TRBD1	CASSLGQGVDGYTF
TRBJ2-5	.	TRBV6-1	TRBD1	CASSEPRGQETQYF
TRBJ2-2	.	TRBV2	TRBD1	CASSQDRSRNTGELFF
TRBJ2-5	.	TRBV27	.	CASSAQGWEQETQYF
TRBJ1-1	.	TRBV7-3	.	CASSLTPAPSNTEAFF
TRBJ2-3	.	TRBV5-1	.	CASSLATGGPTQYF
TRBJ1-1	many	TRBV5-4	.	CASSLSPRNTEAFF
TRBJ2-3	.	TRBV25-1	.	CASSGGAGPRTDTQYF
TRBJ2-2	.	TRBV5-6	.	CASSFGTATGELFF
TRBJ2-7	.	TRBV7-8	TRBD2	CASSAGRPSGSHEQYF
TRBJ2-5	.	TRBV5-1	.	CASSSAPAPQETQYF
TRBJ2-1	.	TRBV19	.	CASSISLRFANEQFF
TRBJ2-5	.	TRBV29-1	TRBD2	CSVGLAGDGETQYF
TRBJ1-6	.	TRBV6-1	.	CASSEPGLNSPLHF
TRBJ2-7	.	TRBV28	TRBD1	CASKTGVKDEQYF
TRBJ2-3	.	TRBV5-1	.	CASRAELGGLTQYF
TRBJ2-3	.	TRBV5-1	.	CASSSGDSQSGNTQYF
TRBJ1-2	few	TRBV19	.	CASTPGARRDGYTF
TRBJ1-2	.	TRBV19	.	CASSISSEANYGYTF
TRBJ2-7	.	TRBV5-1	TRBD1	CASRTGTDYEQYF